This T cell receptor beta chain was observed in a study of glioma-infiltrating T cells after dendritic cell vaccination (dated by TCRdb to the mid-2010s). General notes on the study: Of the roughly 15 glioblastoma patients in the cohort, all drawn from Phase I and II dendritic cell vaccination trials, 9 were newly diagnosed and 6 had recurrent disease. The vaccine was prepared from monocyte-derived dendritic cells that were cultured for seven days with IL-4 and GM-CSF and then pulsed overnight with autologous tumor lysate. Three intradermal dendritic cell vaccine injections were administered to patients at biweekly intervals in the arm below the axilla. Between about 2002 and 2012, patients were given autologous tumor lysate-pulsed dendritic cell vaccination. Survival after dendritic cell vaccination was correlated with TCR sequencing metrics, such as TIL content and the overlap between tumor and blood repertoires. Tumor-infiltrating lymphocyte content was quantified and tumor and blood repertoires were compared in dendritic cell-vaccinated glioblastoma patients by deep sequencing of TCR beta CDR3 regions.

Using the immunoSEQ assay, TCRB CDR3 regions were amplified from 1.5 to 2 micrograms of genomic DNA, or from all available DNA when less than that was on hand. The multiplex PCR relied on 60 forward primers for TCR V beta segments and 13 reverse primers for J beta segments. To estimate the number of reads per starting template, synthetic control templates were added to each sample at limiting dilution. The Illumina HiSeq System generated sequencing reads of 87 bp. The paper's data handling went like this. PCR and sequencing errors were removed by merging closely related sequences with a nearest neighbor algorithm. TCR overlap was measured as the percentage of unique tumor TCR beta sequences also present in the same patient's peripheral blood. TCRdb took this table from immuneACCESS and kept in-frame rearrangements with V and J called. Such tables lack part of the clones; where checked against another copy, unresolved V genes explain under half of the gap, and the rest is unexplained. D and trimming come from the DNA, and the V and J calls and clone size come from that table. The sample table lists roughly 90,000 clones, approximately 90% of them with a count of one. Clones ranked in the top ten supply approximately 14% of the sample.

What the authors observed across the whole study: The cohort was small and heterogeneous, and full blood and tumor sets were available for few patients, with initial-recurrent tumor pairs available for even fewer patients. After dendritic cell vaccination, a higher estimated pretreatment TIL content predicted longer time to progression and overall survival. The three-group TCR overlap response model was described as speculative and requiring prospective validation. No direct relationship between TCR clonality and survival was found, suggesting that a diverse polyclonal response may matter.

About this clone: Its antigen is currently not known. Base qualities are not provided; no much larger clone lies one nucleotide away.

Patients were selected on the basis of adequate residual fresh-frozen tumor tissue and more than two years of available survival data. An isocitrate dehydrogenase mutation was not carried by any of the glioblastoma patients, although molecular status was otherwise variable. PBMC were collected before vaccination, two weeks after the third vaccination, and at tumor progression if progression occurred. The Qiagen DNeasy Blood extraction Kit was used for extraction of genomic DNA. The specimen was blood, collected before dendritic cell vaccination. The clonotype was recovered from a human donor with glioblastoma.

The CDR3 in this case is CASSQFTGTAGSYEQYF. The DNA sequence follows: TGCGCCAGCAGCCAATTCACCGGGACAGCAGGCTCCTACGAGCAGTACTTC. The chain couples TRBV4-1 to TRBJ2-7, and TRBD1 aligns with 7 junction nucleotides. From its cysteine to its phenylalanine, the CDR3 spans 17 amino acids. Of all the DNA, just the CDR3 is kept, 51 bases in frame from base 1. Based on the germline V gene, the CDR1 and CDR2 sequences are MGHRA and YSYEKL. Here V drops 2 bases and J drops 0 bases, and the junction holds 10 bases not matched to any gene.